Presented here are 20 T cell receptor beta chains from one specimen sequenced in a study of cytomegalovirus exposure and HLA in healthy donors. Researchers ran the PCR with 60 Vbeta and 13 Jbeta primers. Libraries were prepared by immunoSEQ multiplex PCR; TCRdb keeps only in-frame clonotypes and omits some of them. Here the sample spans more than 110,000 clones, around 81% being singletons. Input material: PBMCs. The receptors stem from a man aged 35-49 years in good health and CMV-seropositive.

The rearrangement links TRBV4-2 to TRBJ1-5; D is ambiguous. Germline-derived CDR1 and CDR2 are LGHNA and YNFKEQ. CDR3 size: 14 residues. V lost 4 bases, J lost 4 bases, and 11 bases lay in between. The CDR3 region has the DNA TGTGCCAGCAGCCTCCTCGGCAGGAATCAGCCCCAGCATTTT. Amino acids: CASSLLGRNQPQHF.

The V and J genes are TRBV27 and TRBJ2-2; 10 positions agree with TRBD1. This CDR3 region has 17 residues. Germline trimming cut 4 bases from V and 4 bases from J; bases unmatched to any gene: 9. Germline CDR1 and CDR2: MNHEY and SMNVEV (reference sequence). The CDR3 DNA follows: TGTGCCAGCAGTTCCTCCCCCCGGGACAGGGGCACCGGGGAGCTGTTTTTT. This codes for CASSSSPRDRGTGELFF.

This rearrangement joins TRBV6-4 to TRBJ2-1; 11 nucleotides match TRBD1. The V gene end was trimmed by 6 bases and the J gene end by 7 bases; junction bases not matched to a gene: 14. Germline-derived CDR1 and CDR2 are MRHNA and SNTAGT. The CDR3 loop spans 17 amino acids. CDR3 protein: CASSVYPGTGGINEQFF. For the CDR3, the DNA is TGTGCCAGCAGCGTATACCCCGGGACAGGGGGTATTAATGAGCAGTTCTTC.

This chain links TRBV4-3 with TRBJ2-3; possible D gene TRBD2, 5 bases. V gave up 0 bases and J gave up 4 bases, with 11 bases separating them. The V gene's germline CDR1 is LGHNA and CDR2 YSLEER. The CDR3 has 15 residues. The CDR3 sequence: CASSQEVGRSDTQYF. Written as DNA, the CDR3 is TGCGCCAGCAGCCAAGAGGTGGGGAGATCAGATACGCAGTATTTT.

The rearrangement uses TRBV4-1 and TRBJ2-7; weak D call: TRBD1 (6 bases). The CDR3 is 14 amino acids. V lost 2 bases, J lost 4 bases, and 12 bases lay in between. The V gene's germline CDR1 is MGHRA and CDR2 YSYEKL. CDR3 sequence reads: CASSQSRGPYEQYF. The CDR3 DNA sequence: TGCGCCAGCAGCCAAAGCAGGGGTCCTTACGAGCAGTACTTC.

The J gene is TRBJ1-4, the V gene TRBV15; D not resolved. Trimming removed 0 bases at V and 8 bases at J, with 13 bases between. The germline gives CDR1 LNHNV, CDR2 YYDKDF (reference sequence). The CDR3 is 15 amino acids. The chain's CDR3 is CATSRDPAGGEKLFF. Written as DNA, the CDR3 is TGTGCCACCAGCAGAGATCCGGCGGGCGGGGAAAAACTGTTTTTT.

This clone is a singleton in its sample. The CDR3: CASSLGGGQGAYEQYF. The CDR3 bases are TGTGCCAGCAGCTTAGGTGGGGGACAGGGTGCCTACGAGCAGTACTTC. This sequence joins TRBV7-2 and TRBJ2-7; TRBD1 aligns across 9 bases. The ends lost 1 base at V and 2 bases at J; junction bases unmatched: 6. The CDR3 is 16 residues long. CDR1 SGHTA and CDR2 FQGNSA come from the germline V gene.

This clone showed up just once. The chain is built from TRBV5-1 and TRBJ1-3, with D perhaps matching TRBD1 (6 bases). This CDR3 contains 14 residues. Germline CDR1 and CDR2: SGHRS and YFSETQ. Deletions cut 5 bases from V and 4 bases from J, with 13 bases between. Here the CDR3 reads CASRPQGSGNTIYF. CDR3 nucleotide sequence: TGCGCCAGCAGACCACAGGGATCCGGAAACACCATATATTTT.

The chain couples TRBV18 to TRBJ1-3, with 9 bases fitting TRBD1. Germline assignment: CDR1 KGHSH and CDR2 LQKENI. The V segment lost 3 bases and the J segment 0 bases; nucleotides outside the gene matches: 6. This CDR3 spans 17 amino acids. CDR3 DNA: TGTGCCAGCTCACCCCTCAAACAGGGGGCCTCTGGAAACACCATATATTTT. Translated: CASSPLKQGASGNTIYF.

As for this clone: Other DNA sequences in this sample translate to the same CDR3. The V and J genes are TRBV6-5 and TRBJ1-1, with a weak D call TRBD1 (5 bases). The germline V and J ends were trimmed by 2 bases and 3 bases, with 7 bases remaining between them. The V gene's germline CDR1 is MNHEY and CDR2 SVGAGI. This CDR3 has 13 residues. In DNA form, the CDR3 reads TGTGCCAGCAGTTACGGGGGGGACACTGAAGCTTTCTTT. Protein product: CASSYGGDTEAFF.

The CDR3 protein is CASSETQGPPGEKLFF. CDR3 DNA sequence: TGTGCCAGCAGCGAGACACAGGGGCCCCCGGGTGAAAAACTGTTTTTT. The rearrangement uses TRBV9 and TRBJ1-4; TRBD1 matches 7 bases. CDR3 size: 16 residues. V dropped 3 bases and J dropped 7; count of bases not matched to a gene: 12. Per the germline V gene, CDR1 is SGDLS and CDR2 is YYNGEE.

The rearrangement uses TRBV19 and TRBJ2-5, with 7 bases that match TRBD2. J was trimmed by 7 bases and V by 1 base; bases with no gene match: 9. Germline CDR1 and CDR2: LNHDA and SQIVND (reference sequence). The CDR3 covers 15 residues. The CDR3 protein is CASSIGRLAGSTQYF. Here the CDR3 DNA reads TGTGCCAGTAGTATAGGACGACTAGCCGGATCGACCCAGTACTTC.

J is TRBJ2-1 and V is TRBV27; D gene uncertain. CDR1 is MNHEY, CDR2 SMNVEV, per germline (reference sequence). V lost 7 bases and J 0 bases, leaving 7 bases between the germline ends. CDR3 size: 13 residues. The chain's CDR3 is CASTRSSYNEQFF. The CDR3 DNA sequence: TGTGCCAGCACCCGGAGCTCCTACAATGAGCAGTTCTTC.

This clone showed up just a few times. J is TRBJ2-5 and V is TRBV6-5; D is perhaps TRBD1 (6 bases). The DNA end is more similar to TRBJ2-7, so the J call may be wrong. CDR3 size: 15 residues. Germline V gene data show CDR1 as MNHEY and CDR2 as SVGAGI. DNA for the CDR3: TGTGCCAGCAGTTACTCAAGGCAGGGGCCCTACGAGCAGTACTTC. Its protein product is CASSYSRQGPYEQYF.

This clone appeared once. The chain uses TRBV5-8 and TRBJ2-7; 9 positions agree with TRBD1. J lost 3 bases, V lost 5 bases, and 6 bases had no gene match. This CDR3 has 14 residues. The V gene's germline CDR1 is SGHTS and CDR2 YDEGEE. This CDR3 is CASRPLGQGYEQYF. In nucleotides, the CDR3 is TGTGCCAGCAGACCGTTGGGACAGGGCTACGAGCAGTACTTC.

The chain couples TRBV13 to TRBJ2-1; D might be TRBD2 (6 bases). Trimming pared 6 bases from V and 6 bases from J, leaving 9 bases between. Looked up from germline, CDR1 is PRHDT and CDR2 is FYEKMQ (reference sequence). The CDR3 is 12 residues long. The CDR3 DNA reads as TGTGCCAGCAGGGAGGGGTTCAATGAGCAGTTCTTC. Translation gives CASREGFNEQFF.

The rearrangement uses TRBV4-2 and TRBJ2-5; TRBD1 is a possible D gene (6 bases). Germline-derived CDR1 and CDR2 are LGHNA and YNFKEQ. Between the trimmed V and J ends, which lost 1 base and 2 bases, there was a span of 11 bases. CDR3 length: 15 amino acids. DNA for the CDR3: TGTGCCAGCAGCCAAGGTATGACAGGACAAGAGACCCAGTACTTC. Its translation: CASSQGMTGQETQYF.

This rearrangement joins TRBV19 to TRBJ1-4, with D possibly matching TRBD1 (5 bases). Trimming cost V 6 bases and J 5 bases, with 25 bases left between them. CDR1 is LNHDA, CDR2 SQIVND, per germline (reference sequence). This CDR3 has 18 residues. The CDR3 loop reads CASSRIRSRGIGNEKLFF. Written as DNA, the CDR3 is TGTGCCAGTAGCCGAATTAGGAGCCGGGGGATCGGAAATGAAAAACTGTTTTTT.

This chain connects TRBV4-2 to TRBJ2-1; 11 positions match TRBD2. V lost 1 base to trimming and J lost 3 bases; unmatched junction nucleotides: 5. The CDR3 consists of 17 residues. The germline gives CDR1 LGHNA, CDR2 YNFKEQ. The CDR3 sequence is CASSQGGLAGGYNEQFF. The CDR3 DNA reads as TGTGCCAGCAGCCAAGGGGGGCTAGCGGGAGGCTACAATGAGCAGTTCTTC.

This chain uses TRBV18 with TRBJ1-2; TRBD1 is a possible D gene (5 bases). Trimming took off 2 bases at V and 0 bases at J, with 7 bases between the two ends. The CDR3 has 14 amino acids. From germline, CDR1 is KGHSH and CDR2 LQKENI. The CDR3 spells CASSPWGSNYGYTF. Here the CDR3 DNA reads TGTGCCAGCTCACCATGGGGCTCTAACTATGGCTACACCTTC.